The present TCR beta chain was sequenced within a study of blood T cell repertoires in COVID-19. Authors' data handling: Scientists estimated how many nucleated cells there were by amplifying reference gene primers. Sequenced by immunoSEQ multiplex PCR; TCRdb stores in-frame clones only, minus some. The V and J calls and clone size come from that table; D and trimming were worked out from the DNA. The sample holds 150,000 or so clones, about 85% seen once. Trimming pared 5 bases from V and 5 bases from J, leaving 6 bases between. This CDR3 contains 12 residues. Cohort placement rested on clinical history that participants reported themselves.

Sequencing was performed on PBMCs or T cells enriched from blood (not recorded which). The receptor was isolated from a woman between 45 and 60 years old who had recovered from COVID-19. The J gene is TRBJ2-2, the V gene TRBV12-3 or TRBV12-4; the D is unclear. The CDR3 DNA reads TGTGCCAGCAGTAGAGAAACCGGGGAGCTGTTTTTT. Protein: CASSRETGELFF.